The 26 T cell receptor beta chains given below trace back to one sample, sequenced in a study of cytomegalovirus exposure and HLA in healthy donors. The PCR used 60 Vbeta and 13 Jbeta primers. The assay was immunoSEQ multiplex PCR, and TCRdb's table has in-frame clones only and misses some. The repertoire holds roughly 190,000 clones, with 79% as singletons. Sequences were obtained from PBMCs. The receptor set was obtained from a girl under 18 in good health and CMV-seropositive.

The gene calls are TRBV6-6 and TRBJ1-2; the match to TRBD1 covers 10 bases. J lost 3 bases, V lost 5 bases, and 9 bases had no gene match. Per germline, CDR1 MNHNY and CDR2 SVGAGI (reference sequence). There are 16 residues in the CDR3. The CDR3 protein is CASSPRDRGADYGYTF. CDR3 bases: TGTGCCAGCAGTCCCCGGGACAGGGGAGCCGACTATGGCTACACCTTC.

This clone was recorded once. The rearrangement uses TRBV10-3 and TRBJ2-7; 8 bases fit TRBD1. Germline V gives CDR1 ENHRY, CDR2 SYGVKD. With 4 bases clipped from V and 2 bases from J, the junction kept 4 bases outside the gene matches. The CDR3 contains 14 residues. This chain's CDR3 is CAISVGQGTYEQYF. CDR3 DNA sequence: TGTGCCATCAGTGTCGGACAGGGCACCTACGAGCAGTACTTC.

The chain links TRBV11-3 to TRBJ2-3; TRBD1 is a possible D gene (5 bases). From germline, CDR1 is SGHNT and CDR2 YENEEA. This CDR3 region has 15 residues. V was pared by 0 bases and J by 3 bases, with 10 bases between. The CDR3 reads CASSLDSGKTDTQYF. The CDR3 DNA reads TGTGCCAGCAGCTTAGATTCAGGGAAGACAGATACGCAGTATTTT.

CDR3 sequence: CASFLAGVCYEQYF. DNA of the CDR3: TGTGCCAGCTTCCTAGCGGGGGTGTGTTACGAGCAGTACTTC. The chain recombines TRBV11-3 with TRBJ2-7, with 10 nucleotides matching TRBD2. Losses at the gene ends were 8 bases for V and 4 bases for J; bases not matched to a gene: 8. This CDR3 is 14 amino acids long. In germline, CDR1 is SGHNT, CDR2 YENEEA.

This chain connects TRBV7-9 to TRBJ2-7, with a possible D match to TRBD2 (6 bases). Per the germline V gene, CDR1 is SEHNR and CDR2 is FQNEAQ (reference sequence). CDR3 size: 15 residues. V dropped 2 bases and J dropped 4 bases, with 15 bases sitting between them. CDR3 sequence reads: CASSLKGLRVYEQYF. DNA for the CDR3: TGTGCCAGCAGCTTAAAGGGACTGCGAGTTTACGAGCAGTACTTC.

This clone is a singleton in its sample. The DNA of the CDR3 is TGTGCCAGCAGCAAAACTAGCGGCTCGAACCACAATGAGCAGTTCTTC. This gives the protein CASSKTSGSNHNEQFF. The chain links TRBV6-6 to TRBJ2-1; 8 nucleotides match TRBD2. CDR3 length: 16 amino acids. Germline values: CDR1 MNHNY, CDR2 SVGAGI (reference sequence). V dropped 6 bases and J dropped 5; count of bases not matched to a gene: 12.

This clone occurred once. The CDR3 region has the DNA TGTGCCAGCAGCCCCGGGACAGGGGAGGAAAAACTGTTTTTT. Translated, it gives CASSPGTGEEKLFF. The V and J genes are TRBV14 and TRBJ1-4; 10 nucleotides match TRBD1. The V and J ends lost 4 bases and 8 bases, in that order; junction bases with no gene match: 4. The germline gives CDR1 SGHDN, CDR2 FVKESK. CDR3 length: 14 residues.

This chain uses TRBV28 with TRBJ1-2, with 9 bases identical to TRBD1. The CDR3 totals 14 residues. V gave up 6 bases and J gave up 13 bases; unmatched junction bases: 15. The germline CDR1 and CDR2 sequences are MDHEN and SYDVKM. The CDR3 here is CASRQTGGVATFTF. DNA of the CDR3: TGTGCCAGCAGGCAAACAGGGGGCGTCGCTACTTTCACCTTC.

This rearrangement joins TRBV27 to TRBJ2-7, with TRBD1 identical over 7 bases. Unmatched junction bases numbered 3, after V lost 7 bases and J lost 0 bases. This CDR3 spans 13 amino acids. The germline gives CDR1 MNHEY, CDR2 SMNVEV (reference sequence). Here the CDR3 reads CASKDRSSYEQYF. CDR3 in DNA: TGTGCCAGCAAGGACAGGAGCTCCTACGAGCAGTACTTC.

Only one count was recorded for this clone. The CDR3 bases are TGTGCCAGCAGTTACCTCGACAGGGGTAATGGCTACACCTTC. Its translation is CASSYLDRGNGYTF. This chain uses TRBV6-5 with TRBJ1-2, with 8 nucleotides matching TRBD1. The CDR3 has 14 residues. The germline CDR1 and CDR2 sequences are MNHEY and SVGAGI. V was clipped by 2 bases and J by 6 bases; unmatched bases: 5.

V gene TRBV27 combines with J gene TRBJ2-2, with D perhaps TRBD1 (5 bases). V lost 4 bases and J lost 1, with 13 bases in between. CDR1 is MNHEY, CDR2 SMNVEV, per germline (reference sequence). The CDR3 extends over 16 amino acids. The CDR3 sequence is CASSSAGAENTGELFF. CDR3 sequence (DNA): TGTGCCAGCAGTTCCGCTGGGGCAGAGAACACCGGGGAGCTGTTTTTT.

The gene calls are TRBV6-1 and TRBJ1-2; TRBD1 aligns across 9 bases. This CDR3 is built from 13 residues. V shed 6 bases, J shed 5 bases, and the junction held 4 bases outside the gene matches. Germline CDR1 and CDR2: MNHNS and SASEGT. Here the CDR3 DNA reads TGTGCCAGCAGGAGGGACAGGGAATATGGCTACACCTTC. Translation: CASRRDREYGYTF.

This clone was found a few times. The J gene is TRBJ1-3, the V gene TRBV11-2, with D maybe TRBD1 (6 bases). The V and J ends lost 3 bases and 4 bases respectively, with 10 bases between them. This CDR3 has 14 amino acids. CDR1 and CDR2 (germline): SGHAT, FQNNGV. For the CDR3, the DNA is TGTGCCAGCAGCTTCGGGGGGCGAGGAAACACCATATATTTT. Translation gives CASSFGGRGNTIYF.

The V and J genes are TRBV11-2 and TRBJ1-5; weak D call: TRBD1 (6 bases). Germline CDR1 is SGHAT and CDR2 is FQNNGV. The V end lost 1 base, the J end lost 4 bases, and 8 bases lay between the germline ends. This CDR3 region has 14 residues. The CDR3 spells CASSLGQGNQPQHF. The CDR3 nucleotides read TGTGCCAGCAGCTTAGGTCAGGGGAATCAGCCCCAGCATTTT.

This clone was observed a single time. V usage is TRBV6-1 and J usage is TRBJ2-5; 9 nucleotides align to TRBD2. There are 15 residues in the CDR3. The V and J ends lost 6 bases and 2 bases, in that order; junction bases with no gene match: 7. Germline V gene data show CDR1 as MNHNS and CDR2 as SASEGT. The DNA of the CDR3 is TGTGCCAGCAGGCAACCCGCGGGGGGGCAAGAGACCCAGTACTTC. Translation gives CASRQPAGGQETQYF.

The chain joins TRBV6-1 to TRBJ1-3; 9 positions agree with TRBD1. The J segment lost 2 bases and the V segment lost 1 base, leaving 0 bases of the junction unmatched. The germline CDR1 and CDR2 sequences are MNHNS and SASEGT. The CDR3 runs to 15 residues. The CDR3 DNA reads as TGTGCCAGCAGTGAAGGGACAGGGGCTGGAAACACCATATATTTT. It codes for CASSEGTGAGNTIYF.

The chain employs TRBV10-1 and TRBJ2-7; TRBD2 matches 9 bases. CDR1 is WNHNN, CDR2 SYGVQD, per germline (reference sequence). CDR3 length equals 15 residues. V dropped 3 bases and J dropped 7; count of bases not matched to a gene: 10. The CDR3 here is CASSETGLAGKEQYF. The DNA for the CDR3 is TGCGCCAGCAGTGAAACAGGTCTAGCGGGGAAGGAGCAGTACTTC.

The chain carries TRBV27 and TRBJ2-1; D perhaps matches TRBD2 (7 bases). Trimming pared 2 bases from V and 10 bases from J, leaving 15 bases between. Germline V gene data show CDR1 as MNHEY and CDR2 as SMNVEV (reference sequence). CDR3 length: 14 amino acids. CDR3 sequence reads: CASSLMGGGGEQFF. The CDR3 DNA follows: TGTGCCAGCAGTTTAATGGGGGGGGGCGGGGAGCAGTTCTTC.

This CDR3 reads CASRRTGSVYNEQFF. CDR3 sequence (DNA): TGTGCCAGCAGAAGGACAGGGTCGGTCTACAATGAGCAGTTCTTC. The chain has TRBV6-4 and TRBJ2-1; TRBD1 aligns across 8 bases. This CDR3 has 15 amino acids. Germline CDR1 reads MRHNA; CDR2 reads SNTAGT. After removal of 6 bases from V and 3 bases from J, the junction contained 7 bases not matched to a gene.

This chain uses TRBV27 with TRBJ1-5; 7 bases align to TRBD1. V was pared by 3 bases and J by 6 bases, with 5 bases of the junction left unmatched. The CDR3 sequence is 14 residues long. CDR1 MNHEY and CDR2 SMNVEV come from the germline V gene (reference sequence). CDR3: CASSFGRGVQPQHF. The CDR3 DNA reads TGTGCCAGCAGTTTCGGCAGGGGGGTTCAGCCCCAGCATTTT.

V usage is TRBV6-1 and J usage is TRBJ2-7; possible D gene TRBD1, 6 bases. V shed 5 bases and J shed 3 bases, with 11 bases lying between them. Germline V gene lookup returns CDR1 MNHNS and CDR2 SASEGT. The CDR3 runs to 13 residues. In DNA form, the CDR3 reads TGTGCCAGCAGTCTAGACAGGATCTACGAGCAGTACTTC. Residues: CASSLDRIYEQYF.

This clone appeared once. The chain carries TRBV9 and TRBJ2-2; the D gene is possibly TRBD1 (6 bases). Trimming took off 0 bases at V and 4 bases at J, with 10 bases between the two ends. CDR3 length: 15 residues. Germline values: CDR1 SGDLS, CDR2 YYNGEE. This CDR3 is CASSVAGRGTGELFF. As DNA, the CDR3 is TGTGCCAGCAGCGTAGCTGGCAGGGGCACCGGGGAGCTGTTTTTT.

This CDR3 reads CASGLGGRGGGETQYF. The CDR3 region has the DNA TGTGCCAGCGGCCTGGGTGGCCGGGGGGGTGGGGAGACCCAGTACTTC. The chain recombines TRBV2 with TRBJ2-5; 8 bases fit TRBD2. The V gene end was trimmed by 8 bases and the J gene end by 5 bases; junction bases not matched to a gene: 16. The germline gives CDR1 SNHLY, CDR2 FYNNEI. The CDR3 extends over 16 amino acids. Full variable domain (missing parts from reference TRBV2 and TRBJ2-5): EPEVTQTPSHQVTQMGQEVILRCVPISNHLYFYWYRQILGQKVEFLVSFYNNEISEKSEIFDDQFSVERPDGSNFTLKIRSTKLEDSAMYFCASGLGGRGGGETQYFGPGTRLLVL.

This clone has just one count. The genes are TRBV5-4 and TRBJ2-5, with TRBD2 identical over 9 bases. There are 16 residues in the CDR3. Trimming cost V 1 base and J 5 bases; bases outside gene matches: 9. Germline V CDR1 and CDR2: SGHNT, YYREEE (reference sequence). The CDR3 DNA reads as TGTGCCAGCAGCTTGATGGCGGGGGGGCCTCTGGAGACCCAGTACTTC. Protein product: CASSLMAGGPLETQYF.

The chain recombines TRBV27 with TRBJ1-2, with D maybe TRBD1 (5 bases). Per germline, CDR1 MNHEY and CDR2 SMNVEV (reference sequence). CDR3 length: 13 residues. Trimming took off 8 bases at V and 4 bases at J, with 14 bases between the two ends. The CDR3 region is CASSPQGFYGYTF. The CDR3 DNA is TGTGCCAGCTCTCCTCAGGGATTCTATGGCTACACCTTC.

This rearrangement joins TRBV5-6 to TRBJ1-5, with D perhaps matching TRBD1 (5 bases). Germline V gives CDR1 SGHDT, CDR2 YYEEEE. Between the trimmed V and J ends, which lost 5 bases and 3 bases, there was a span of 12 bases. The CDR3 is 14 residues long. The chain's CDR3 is CASSDGGNNQPQHF. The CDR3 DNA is TGTGCCAGCAGTGATGGGGGGAACAATCAGCCCCAGCATTTT.